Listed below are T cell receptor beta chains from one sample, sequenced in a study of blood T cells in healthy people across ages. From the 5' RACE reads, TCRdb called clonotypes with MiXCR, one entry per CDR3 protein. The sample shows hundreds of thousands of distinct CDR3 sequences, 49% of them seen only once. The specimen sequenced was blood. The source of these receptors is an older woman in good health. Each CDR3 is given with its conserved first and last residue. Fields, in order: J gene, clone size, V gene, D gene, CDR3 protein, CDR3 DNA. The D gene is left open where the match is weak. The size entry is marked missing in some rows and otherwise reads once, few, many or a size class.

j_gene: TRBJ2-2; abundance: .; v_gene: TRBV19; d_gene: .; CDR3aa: CASKEGGNTGELFF; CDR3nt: TGTGCCAGTAAGGAGGGTGGCAACACCGGGGAGCTGTTTTTT
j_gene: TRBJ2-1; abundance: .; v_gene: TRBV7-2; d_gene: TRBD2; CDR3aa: CASSPGGFAHNEQFF; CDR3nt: TGTGCCAGCAGCCCCGGGGGGTTCGCCCACAATGAGCAGTTCTTC
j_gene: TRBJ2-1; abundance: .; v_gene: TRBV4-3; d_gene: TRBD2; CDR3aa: CASSQESGLVGNEQFF; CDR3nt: TGCGCCAGCAGCCAAGAATCGGGACTAGTCGGCAATGAGCAGTTCTTC
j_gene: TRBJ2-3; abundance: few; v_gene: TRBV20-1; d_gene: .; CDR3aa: CSATNRRAHTDTQYF; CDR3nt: TGCAGTGCTACCAATCGCCGGGCCCATACAGATACGCAGTATTTT
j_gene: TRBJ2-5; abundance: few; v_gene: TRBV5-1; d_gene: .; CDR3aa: CASSLWVGVQETQYF; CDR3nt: TGCGCCAGCAGCTTGTGGGTCGGCGTACAAGAGACCCAGTACTTC
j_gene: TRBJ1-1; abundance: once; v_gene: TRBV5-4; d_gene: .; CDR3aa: CAIFRPRGRGNTEAFF; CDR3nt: TGTGCCATATTTCGTCCCCGAGGCCGGGGGAACACTGAAGCTTTCTTT
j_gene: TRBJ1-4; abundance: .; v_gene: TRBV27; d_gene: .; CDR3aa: CASSSRTTNEKLFF; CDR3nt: TGTGCCAGCAGTTCCAGAACAACTAATGAAAAACTGTTTTTT
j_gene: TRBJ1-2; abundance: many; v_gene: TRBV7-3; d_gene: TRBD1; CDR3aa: CASSPTGGYGYTF; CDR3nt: TGTGCCAGCAGCCCGACAGGGGGCTATGGCTACACCTTC
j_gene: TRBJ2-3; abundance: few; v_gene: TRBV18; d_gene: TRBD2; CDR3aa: CASSPTVLAGGPDTQYF; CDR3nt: TGTGCCAGCTCACCAACAGTCCTAGCGGGAGGGCCAGATACGCAGTATTTT
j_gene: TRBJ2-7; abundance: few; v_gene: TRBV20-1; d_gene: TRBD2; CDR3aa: CSAFGTSGRRGWEQYF; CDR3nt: TGCAGCGCCTTCGGGACTAGCGGGAGAAGAGGGTGGGAGCAGTACTTC
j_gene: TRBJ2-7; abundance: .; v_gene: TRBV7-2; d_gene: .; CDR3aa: CASSLGGIYYEQYF; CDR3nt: TGTGCCAGCAGCTTAGGAGGGATCTACTACGAGCAGTACTTC
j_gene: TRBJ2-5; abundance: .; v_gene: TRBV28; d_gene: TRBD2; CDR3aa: CASSLAGGLTGTQYF; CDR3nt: TGTGCCAGCAGTTTAGCGGGGGGGTTGACGGGGACCCAGTACTTC
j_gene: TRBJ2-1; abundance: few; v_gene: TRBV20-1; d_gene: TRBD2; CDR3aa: CSARAGGSYNEQFF; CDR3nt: TGCAGTGCTAGAGCGGGGGGCTCCTACAATGAGCAGTTCTTC
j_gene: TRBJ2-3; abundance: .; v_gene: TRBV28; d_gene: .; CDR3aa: CASSFLLNGLRDTQYF; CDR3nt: TGTGCCAGCAGTTTCCTGCTCAATGGCCTTCGGGATACGCAGTATTTT
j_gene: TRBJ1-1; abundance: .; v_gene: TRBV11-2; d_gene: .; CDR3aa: CASSADTRDFTEAFF; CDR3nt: TGTGCCAGCAGCGCCGATACCCGGGACTTCACTGAAGCTTTCTTT
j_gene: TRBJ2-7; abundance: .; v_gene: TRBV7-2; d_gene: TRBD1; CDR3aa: CASSSQGAAIYEQYF; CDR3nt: TGTGCCAGCAGTTCGCAGGGGGCGGCCATCTACGAGCAGTACTTC
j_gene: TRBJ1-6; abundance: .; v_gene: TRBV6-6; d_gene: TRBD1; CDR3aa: CASRRDRGWDSPLHF; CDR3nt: TGTGCCAGCAGGCGAGACAGGGGGTGGGATTCACCCCTCCACTTT
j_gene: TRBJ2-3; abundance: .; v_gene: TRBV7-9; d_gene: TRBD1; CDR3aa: CASSADRAGTDTQYF; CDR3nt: TGTGCCAGCAGCGCGGACAGGGCGGGCACAGATACGCAGTATTTT
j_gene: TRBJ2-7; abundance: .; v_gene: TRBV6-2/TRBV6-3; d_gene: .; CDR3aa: CASSRIRTGNLYEQYF; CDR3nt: TGTGCCAGCAGTCGGATAAGAACAGGAAACCTCTACGAGCAGTACTTC
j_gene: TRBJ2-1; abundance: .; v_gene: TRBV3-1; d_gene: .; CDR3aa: CASSQPGGVGNEQFF; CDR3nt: TGTGCCAGCAGCCAACCAGGAGGGGTGGGGAATGAGCAGTTCTTC
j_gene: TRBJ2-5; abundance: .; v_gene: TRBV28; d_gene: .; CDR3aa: CASSPRGRGVGETQYF; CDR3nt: TGTGCCAGCAGTCCCCGTGGCCGGGGAGTGGGGGAGACCCAGTACTTC
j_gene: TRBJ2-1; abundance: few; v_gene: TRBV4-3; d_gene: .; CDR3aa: CASSQVYSNNEQFF; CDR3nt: TGCGCCAGCAGCCAAGTTTATAGTAACAATGAGCAGTTCTTC
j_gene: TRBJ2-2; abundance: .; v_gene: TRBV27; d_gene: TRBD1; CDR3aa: CASSPWTGGELFF; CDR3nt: TGTGCCAGCAGTCCCTGGACAGGCGGGGAGCTGTTTTTT
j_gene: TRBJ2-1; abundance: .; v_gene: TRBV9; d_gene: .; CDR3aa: CASSPSSERADNEQFF; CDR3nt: TGTGCCAGCAGCCCCTCTAGCGAGAGGGCCGACAATGAGCAGTTCTTC
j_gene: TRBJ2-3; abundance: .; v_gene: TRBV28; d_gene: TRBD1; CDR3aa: CASLRWTGARDTQYF; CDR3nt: TGTGCCAGCCTACGTTGGACAGGGGCGAGAGATACGCAGTATTTT
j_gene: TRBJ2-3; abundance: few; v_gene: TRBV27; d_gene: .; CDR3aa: CASSQTPLGSDTQYF; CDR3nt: TGTGCCAGCAGTCAAACCCCGCTAGGGTCAGATACGCAGTATTTT
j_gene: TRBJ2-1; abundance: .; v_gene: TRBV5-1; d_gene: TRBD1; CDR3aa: CASSFATGDNEQFF; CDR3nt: TGCGCCAGCAGCTTTGCGACAGGGGACAATGAGCAGTTCTTC
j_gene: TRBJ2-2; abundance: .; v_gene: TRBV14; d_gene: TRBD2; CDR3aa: CASSQLAGVTGELFF; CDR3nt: TGTGCCAGCAGCCAACTAGCGGGAGTCACCGGGGAGCTGTTTTTT
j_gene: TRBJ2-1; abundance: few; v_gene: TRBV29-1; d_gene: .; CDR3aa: CSVEWNNEQFF; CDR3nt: TGCAGCGTTGAGTGGAACAATGAGCAGTTCTTC
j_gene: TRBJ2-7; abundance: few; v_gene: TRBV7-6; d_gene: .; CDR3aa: CASSLRDDAYEQYF; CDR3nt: TGTGCCAGCAGCCTCCGGGACGATGCCTACGAGCAGTACTTC
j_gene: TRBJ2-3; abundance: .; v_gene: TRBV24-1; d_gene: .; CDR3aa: CATSDRDRSTDTQYF; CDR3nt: TGTGCCACCAGTGATCGGGACCGGAGCACAGATACGCAGTATTTT
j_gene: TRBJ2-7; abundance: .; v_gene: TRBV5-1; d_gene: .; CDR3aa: CASSSQGASYEQYF; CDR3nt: TGCGCCAGCAGCTCCCAGGGAGCATCCTACGAGCAGTACTTC
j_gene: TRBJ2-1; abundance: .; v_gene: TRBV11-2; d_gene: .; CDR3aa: CASSSELYTEQFF; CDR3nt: TGTGCCAGCAGCTCGGAGCTCTACACTGAGCAGTTCTTC
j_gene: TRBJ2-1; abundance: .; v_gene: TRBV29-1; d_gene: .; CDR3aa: CSVRRSEVLGGIRGSYNEQFF; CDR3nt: TGCAGCGTTAGAAGGAGTGAGGTGTTGGGGGGGATAAGGGGGTCCTACAATGAGCAGTTCTTC
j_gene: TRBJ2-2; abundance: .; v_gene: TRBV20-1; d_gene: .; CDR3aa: CSASGLLTGELFF; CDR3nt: TGCAGTGCCTCGGGACTCCTCACCGGGGAGCTGTTTTTT
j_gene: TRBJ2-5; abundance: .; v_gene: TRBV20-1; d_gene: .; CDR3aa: CSARPGPGETQYF; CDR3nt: TGCAGTGCTAGACCGGGACCCGGAGAGACCCAGTACTTC
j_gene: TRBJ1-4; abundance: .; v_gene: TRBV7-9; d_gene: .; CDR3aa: CASSPRRDATNEKLFF; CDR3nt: TGTGCCAGCAGCCCCCGGCGGGATGCAACTAATGAAAAACTGTTTTTT
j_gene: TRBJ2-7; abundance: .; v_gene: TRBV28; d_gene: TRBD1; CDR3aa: CASSFEGAMQYF; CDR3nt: TGTGCCAGCAGTTTCGAGGGGGCGATGCAGTACTTC
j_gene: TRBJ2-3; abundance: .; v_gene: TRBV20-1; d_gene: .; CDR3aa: CSARGRYADTQYF; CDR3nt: TGCAGTGCTAGGGGGAGGTACGCAGATACGCAGTATTTT
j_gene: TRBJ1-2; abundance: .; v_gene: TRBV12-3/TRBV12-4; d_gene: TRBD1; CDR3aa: CASGQTGDYYGYTF; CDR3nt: TGTGCCAGCGGACAGACAGGGGACTACTATGGCTACACCTTC
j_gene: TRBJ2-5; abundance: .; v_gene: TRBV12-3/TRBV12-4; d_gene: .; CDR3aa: CASSSHQGETQYF; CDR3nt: TGTGCCAGCAGTTCGCACCAAGGGGAGACCCAGTACTTC
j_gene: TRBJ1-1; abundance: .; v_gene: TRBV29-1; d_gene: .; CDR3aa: CGVESQRLQTAEAFF; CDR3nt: TGCGGCGTTGAATCCCAACGCCTCCAAACTGCTGAAGCTTTCTTT
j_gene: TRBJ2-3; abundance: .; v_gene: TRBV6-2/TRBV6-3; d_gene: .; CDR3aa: CASSWGDFRTDTQYF; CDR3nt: TGTGCCAGCAGTTGGGGGGACTTTCGCACAGATACGCAGTATTTT
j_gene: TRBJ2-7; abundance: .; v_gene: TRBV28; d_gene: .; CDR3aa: CASSLQAVSSYEQYF; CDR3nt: TGTGCCAGCAGTTTGCAGGCGGTTAGCTCCTACGAGCAGTACTTC
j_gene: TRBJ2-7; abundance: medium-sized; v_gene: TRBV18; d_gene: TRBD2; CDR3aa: CASSPLGLAGRPDEQYF; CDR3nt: TGTGCCAGCTCACCACTGGGACTAGCGGGACGCCCTGACGAGCAGTACTTC